One and the same sample provided the 4 T cell receptor beta chains below, sequenced in a study of technical replicates of blood from a handful of donors. The protocol was immunoSEQ multiplex PCR, while the TCRdb copy is restricted to in-frame clones and leaves out a portion. This table has 81,000 or so clones, 95% to 97% appearing once. Sample: T cells isolated from PBMCs. These receptors were collected from a human donor in good health.

This clone was observed a single time. The chain couples TRBV7-6 to TRBJ1-5; no clear D. V was clipped by 1 base and J by 1 base, with 8 bases between them. Germline values: CDR1 SGHVS, CDR2 FNYEAQ. The CDR3 has 15 amino acids. The CDR3 loop is CASSLGSRSNQPQHF. The CDR3 nucleotides read TGTGCCAGCAGCTTAGGTTCGCGGAGCAATCAGCCCCAGCATTTT.

V usage is TRBV7-2 and J usage is TRBJ1-1, with D hard to call. V shed 5 bases and J shed 3 bases, with 4 bases lying between them. The CDR3 extends over 11 amino acids. Per the germline V gene, CDR1 is SGHTA and CDR2 is FQGNSA. DNA for the CDR3: TGTGCCAGCAGCCGAGACACTGAAGCTTTCTTT. This codes for CASSRDTEAFF.

The CDR3 nucleotides read TGTGCCAGCAGTACGACAGGGTTCCCACAAGAGACCCAGTACTTC. Translation gives CASSTTGFPQETQYF. The chain employs TRBV28 and TRBJ2-5; TRBD1 agrees at 7 bases. CDR3 length: 15 residues. Losses at the gene ends were 5 bases for V and 2 bases for J; bases not matched to a gene: 8. The germline CDR1 and CDR2 sequences are MDHEN and SYDVKM.

The chain combines TRBV25-1 with TRBJ2-2, with TRBD2 as a possible D gene (5 bases). The germline V and J ends were trimmed by 4 bases and 6 bases, with 15 bases remaining between them. The CDR3 totals 15 residues. Germline values: CDR1 MGHDK, CDR2 SYGVNS. CDR3 sequence (DNA): TGTGCCAGCAGTGGAGCCCCAGGCGGGTCCGGGGAGCTGTTTTTT. The encoded protein is CASSGAPGGSGELFF. Based on the CDR3 plus reference TRBV25-1 and TRBJ2-2, the full variable domain is EADIYQTPRYLVIGTGKKITLECSQTMGHDKMYWYQQDPGMELHLIHYSYGVNSTEKGDLSSESTVSRIRTEHFPLTLESARPSHTSQYLCASSGAPGGSGELFFGEGSRLTVL.